This TCR beta chain was observed in a study of blood T cell repertoires in COVID-19. As for the study in general: Samples taken during acute and convalescent COVID-19 were collected in the United States, Italy and Spain. The cDNA or gDNA used as material had been derived from T cells, B-cell-depleted T cells, or PBMCs.

CDR3 length equals 13 residues. Germline CDR1 and CDR2: LNHNV and YYDKDF (reference sequence). V was clipped by 6 bases and J by 4 bases; unmatched bases: 5. Original data processing: Reference gene primer amplification yielded estimated nucleated cell counts. This table comes from immunoSEQ multiplex PCR, and its TCRdb copy is limited to in-frame clones, with some not included. That table supplies the V and J calls and clone size; D and trimming were determined from the DNA. The sample has 150,000 to 200,000 clones, 65% to 85% seen once. Material: peripheral blood. The V gene is TRBV15, the J gene TRBJ1-1; 7 nucleotides line up with TRBD1. The source of this sequence is a woman at least 80 years old with active or convalescent COVID-19. The CDR3 DNA reads TGTGCCACCAGAGGCGACAGGGTCACTGAAGCTTTCTTT. It is translated as CATRGDRVTEAFF.